This paragraph covers one TCR beta chain sequence. The entry originates in a study of T-cell reconstitution after alpha-beta-depleted transplantation in children. The CDR3 length is 12 residues. Germline CDR1 SQVTM, CDR2 ANQGSEA. The ends lost 4 bases at V and 6 bases at J; junction bases unmatched: 5. Preparing the TCRbeta library involved the use of unique molecular identifiers. A single record per CDR3 protein comes from TCRdb applying MiXCR to the PCR reads. The sample contains about 500,000 distinct CDR3 sequences, around a third of which appear only once. V gene TRBV29-1 combines with J gene TRBJ1-2, with TRBD1 matching over 7 bases. Source: PBMCs from the stem cell graft donor, taken from the stem cell graft. This sequence originates from a human donor who donated a stem cell graft to a child with aplastic anemia. The CDR3 region has the DNA TGCAGCGTTGTAGGACAGGAACATGGCTACACCTTC. This sequence encodes CSVVGQEHGYTF.